This is a list of T cell receptor beta chains from one sample in a study of shared clonotypes between healthy human individuals. Repertoires were generated with immunoSEQ multiplex PCR, while TCRdb's copy carries only in-frame clones and drops some. Of roughly 2,500,000 clones detected, 90% to 95% appear once; the ten largest clones hold about 0.38%. Sequenced input: naive CD4+ T cells from PBMCs. The receptors stem from a man aged 18 to 30 in good health. Some clones in this sample may be carry-over from other donors' samples. CDR3s include the opening cysteine and the closing phenylalanine or tryptophan. The D gene is left open where the match is weak. Size is stated for part of the rows, as once, few or many counts, or as a class when the clone is expanded.

>TRBV5-1|NA|TRBJ2-5|NA
TGCGCCAGCAGCTTGTCCCGGAGGGAGACCCAGTACTTC
CASSLSRRETQYF
>TRBV5-1|NA|TRBJ2-5|NA
TGCGCCAGCAGCTCAGAGACAGCCCAAGAGACCCAGTACTTC
CASSSETAQETQYF
>TRBV5-4|NA|TRBJ1-3|NA
TGTGCCAGCAGCTTGGACGGTCTCTCTGGATACACCATATATTTT
CASSLDGLSGYTIYF
>TRBV28|NA|TRBJ2-7|NA
TGTGCCAGCATTGGGAGTTACGAGCAGTACTTC
CASIGSYEQYF
>TRBV14|NA|TRBJ2-2|NA
TGTGCCAGCAGCCGAGTAGTTGGTACCGGGGAGCTGTTTTTT
CASSRVVGTGELFF
>TRBV19|NA|TRBJ1-2|NA
TGTGCCAGTAGTATTGCAAACGGCGGCTACACCTTC
CASSIANGGYTF
>TRBV5-1|TRBD1|TRBJ1-4|NA
TGCGCCAGCAGCTTAAGGACAGGGATGGGTGAAAAACTGTTTTTT
CASSLRTGMGEKLFF
>TRBV5-1|NA|TRBJ1-3|NA
TGCGCCAGTGCGGACGGCCGTAGCTCTGGAAACACCATATATTTT
CASADGRSSGNTIYF
>TRBV4-1|NA|TRBJ2-7|NA
TGCGCCAGCAGCCCCCAATGGGGCAGGGTATCCTACGAGCAGTACTTC
CASSPQWGRVSYEQYF
>TRBV28|TRBD1|TRBJ2-5|NA
TGTGCCAGCAGTCAAGGACAGGGGGCTACTCAAGAGACCCAGTACTTC
CASSQGQGATQETQYF
>TRBV5-1|TRBD2|TRBJ2-1|NA
TGCGCCAGCAGCTTGCAGAATTTAGCGGGATACTACAATGAGCAGTTCTTC
CASSLQNLAGYYNEQFF
>TRBV10-3|TRBD1|TRBJ1-6|NA
TGTGCCATCAGTGACGGGACAGGGTCTTCACCCCTCCACTTT
CAISDGTGSSPLHF
>TRBV7-9|NA|TRBJ2-1|NA
TGTGCCAGCAGCTCGTTTATTATAGCGGTGAGCTCCTACAATGAGCAGTTCTTC
CASSSFIIAVSSYNEQFF
>TRBV5-1|NA|TRBJ2-5|NA
TGCGCCAGCAGTGTGGAAGGGATTGAAGAGACCCAGTACTTC
CASSVEGIEETQYF
>TRBV19|NA|TRBJ1-2|NA
TGTGCCAGTAGTATCAGGCCCGCTAACTATGGCTACACCTTC
CASSIRPANYGYTF
>TRBV9|NA|TRBJ2-7|NA
TGTGCCAGCAGCCGCGGAGGGACCCAGGGCTACGAGCAGTACTTC
CASSRGGTQGYEQYF
>TRBV5-1|NA|TRBJ2-1|NA
TGCGCCAGCAGCTTGGGATCCGCGTACAATGAGCAGTTCTTC
CASSLGSAYNEQFF
>TRBV5-1|NA|TRBJ2-2|NA
TGCGCCAGCAGCTTGGCCCCGCAGCCGACGGAGCTGTTTTTT
CASSLAPQPTELFF
>TRBV10-3|TRBD1|TRBJ1-1|few
TGTGCCAGCACGGGACAGCTGAACACTGAAGCTTTCTTT
CASTGQLNTEAFF
>TRBV9|NA|TRBJ1-3|once
TGTGCCAGCAGCGTAGGTTCCCTCTCTGGAAACACCATATATTTT
CASSVGSLSGNTIYF
>TRBV5-8|TRBD1|TRBJ1-5|NA
TGTGCCAGCAGCCGGGGGACAGGGATCGGTAATCAGCCCCAGCATTTT
CASSRGTGIGNQPQHF
>TRBV6-5|NA|TRBJ1-1|NA
TGTGCCAGCAGTTACTCCCCCTACACTGAAGCTTTCTTT
CASSYSPYTEAFF
>TRBV25-1|NA|TRBJ2-7|NA
TGTGCCAGCAGTGAAGATTGGAACTCTGGAGCGCAGTACTTC
CASSEDWNSGAQYF
>TRBV19|NA|TRBJ2-7|NA
TGTGCCAGTAGTTTTACAGAAACCTACGAGCAGTACTTC
CASSFTETYEQYF
>TRBV5-1|NA|TRBJ1-1|NA
TGCGCCAGCAGCTCCGGGTCCCCGGGCACTGAAGCTTTCTTT
CASSSGSPGTEAFF
>TRBV4-2|NA|TRBJ2-1|NA
TGTGCCAGCAGCCAAGAGACTTCCCGACAGTTCTTC
CASSQETSRQFF
>TRBV6-5|NA|TRBJ2-7|once
TGTGCCAGCAGTTATTGGGGCCACGAGCAGTACTTC
CASSYWGHEQYF
>TRBV28|TRBD2|TRBJ2-7|NA
TGTGCCAGCAGTTCCGCTAGCGGGCGGTACTACGAGCAGTACTTC
CASSSASGRYYEQYF
>TRBV6-5|TRBD1|TRBJ1-1|NA
TGTGCCAGCAGTCCCCGACAGGGTGGCGCTGAAGCTTTCTTT
CASSPRQGGAEAFF
>TRBV7-3|NA|TRBJ2-1|NA
TGTGCCAGCAGCACCGGTAGCGGCACTTTTGGTGAGCAGTTCTTC
CASSTGSGTFGEQFF
>TRBV5-1|TRBD2|TRBJ2-1|NA
TGCGCCAGCAGCTTGGTCCCTAGCGGCAATGAGCAGTTCTTC
CASSLVPSGNEQFF
>TRBV2|TRBD1|TRBJ2-2|once
TGTGCCAGCAGGCCCGAGACAGGGGGCACCGGGGAGCTGTTTTTT
CASRPETGGTGELFF
>TRBV27|NA|TRBJ2-2|NA
TGTGCCAGCACGGGCGAGTTCGGTTTGACGGCCCGGAACACCGGGGAGCTGTTTTTT
CASTGEFGLTARNTGELFF
>TRBV2|TRBD2|TRBJ2-1|once
TGTGCCAGCAGTGAAGCCCGACCGGGACTAGGTTACAATGAGCAGTTCTTC
CASSEARPGLGYNEQFF
>TRBV25-1|NA|TRBJ1-1|NA
TGTGCCAGCAGTGAATATACTGAAGCTTTCTTT
CASSEYTEAFF
>TRBV5-1|TRBD1|TRBJ2-6|once
TGCGCCAGCAGCTTGGGAGGGGGCAGTGGGGCCAACGTCCTGACTTTC
CASSLGGGSGANVLTF
>TRBV7-3|TRBD1|TRBJ1-2|NA
TGTGCCAGCAGCCCCCAGGACAGGGTCTCTGGCTACACCTTC
CASSPQDRVSGYTF
>TRBV10-3|NA|TRBJ2-1|NA
TGTGCCATCAGGGACGACTCCTACAATGAGCAGTTCTTC
CAIRDDSYNEQFF
>TRBV7-4|NA|TRBJ1-3|NA
TGTGCCAGCAGCTACCGGGGCCAAGGAAACACCATATATTTT
CASSYRGQGNTIYF
>TRBV5-1|NA|TRBJ1-4|NA
TGCGCCAGCAGCTCGGGGACGGATGAAAAACTGTTTTTT
CASSSGTDEKLFF